This T cell receptor (beta chain) was recovered during a study of blood T cell repertoires in COVID-19. Study summary: Whether acute or convalescent, the COVID-19 samples came from the United States, Italy and Spain. T cells, B-cell-depleted T cells, or PBMCs supplied cDNA or gDNA.

The table came from immunoSEQ multiplex PCR; TCRdb's copy has only in-frame clones and leaves some out. The sample shows approximately 240,000 clones, around 85% of them seen only once. The CDR3 length is 13 residues. Trimming took off 2 bases at V and 4 bases at J, with 8 bases between the two ends. Germline CDR1 is SGHTA and CDR2 is FQGTGA. As to this clone: This specimen includes other DNA sequences encoding the same CDR3.

The genes are TRBV7-3 and TRBJ1-1, with D perhaps matching TRBD1 (6 bases). The specimen was peripheral blood. This TCR was recovered from a woman under 40 who had recovered from COVID-19. The CDR3 sequence: CASSLRRGTEAFF. The CDR3 coding sequence is TGTGCCAGCAGCTTACGCAGGGGCACTGAAGCTTTCTTT.